This TCR beta chain derives from a study of cytomegalovirus exposure and HLA in healthy donors. Regarding this clone: What it binds is unknown.

Study results and caveats: Analysis performed later found 15,000 or so TCR beta sequences associated with HLA alleles at 0.05 false discovery rate.

The PCR had 60 Vbeta and 13 Jbeta primers. Only in-frame clones appear in the TCRdb table, and some are missing; sequencing was by immunoSEQ multiplex PCR. This table has some 85,000 clones, more than 70% appearing once. CDR3 length: 15 residues. With 6 bases clipped from V and 0 bases from J, the junction kept 3 bases outside the gene matches. CDR1 is MDHEN and CDR2 is SYDVKM in the germline V gene. V usage is TRBV28 and J usage is TRBJ1-2, with TRBD1 matching 11 bases. The TCR sequence derives from a man aged 40-49 years in good health and CMV-seronegative. Input material: PBMCs. The CDR3 loop reads CASREDRGPNYGYTF. The CDR3 DNA reads TGTGCCAGCAGGGAGGACAGGGGGCCTAACTATGGCTACACCTTC.